Below, 24 T cell receptor beta chains from the same sample are listed, as sequenced in a study of early T cells in non-severe SARS-CoV-2 infection. A single record per CDR3 protein comes from TCRdb applying MiXCR to the 5' RACE reads. The table shows about 61,000 distinct CDR3 sequences, with around 12% occurring only once. Sequenced material: whole blood, taken at baseline. These receptors came from an adult who was a healthcare worker with PCR-confirmed SARS-CoV-2 infection or an uninfected control (not recorded which). The donor label of this sample is uncertain.

The chain employs TRBV12-5 and TRBJ1-5, with 9 bases that match TRBD1. CDR1 is LGHNT, CDR2 FRNRAP, per germline. The CDR3 has 16 residues. The V gene end was trimmed by 6 bases and the J gene end by 5 bases; junction bases not matched to a gene: 11. The CDR3 nucleotides read TGTGCTAGTGGAGATACTGACAGGGGGGCCTATCAGCCCCAGCATTTT. The encoded protein is CASGDTDRGAYQPQHF.

The chain uses TRBV2 and TRBJ2-1; TRBD2 agrees at 10 bases. The CDR3 has 15 amino acids. CDR1 is SNHLY, CDR2 FYNNEI, per germline. With 3 bases clipped from V and 3 bases from J, the junction kept 2 bases outside the gene matches. The chain's CDR3 is CASSEKRGGYNEQFF. The CDR3 nucleotides are TGTGCCAGCAGTGAGAAGCGGGGGGGCTACAATGAGCAGTTCTTC.

This clonotype occurred many times. The V gene is TRBV7-3, the J gene TRBJ1-1; 11 bases are shared with TRBD1. This CDR3 is built from 13 residues. Trimming removed 5 bases from V and 8 bases from J; junction bases left unmatched: 4. Looked up from germline, CDR1 is SGHTA and CDR2 is FQGTGA. The CDR3 region is CASSTDRGREAFF. In DNA, the CDR3 is TGTGCCAGCAGCACGGACAGGGGGCGAGAAGCTTTCTTT.

This clonotype was picked up a small number of times. This chain joins TRBV7-9 and TRBJ1-2; D uncertain. The CDR3 is 15 residues long. Trimming left V 0 bases short and J 4 bases short, with 12 bases between. The V gene's germline CDR1 is SEHNR and CDR2 FQNEAQ (reference sequence). The CDR3 here is CASSLAAMAFYGYTF. The CDR3 DNA reads TGTGCCAGCAGCTTAGCAGCGATGGCCTTCTATGGCTACACCTTC.

This clonotype was observed a handful of times. V gene TRBV6-6 combines with J gene TRBJ1-4; D is possibly TRBD1 (5 bases). Germline V CDR1 and CDR2: MNHNY, SVGAGI (reference sequence). The CDR3 sequence is 17 residues long. Trimming pared 2 bases from V and 0 bases from J, leaving 13 bases between. CDR3 amino acids: CASSYHRRGATNEKLFF. The CDR3, as DNA: TGTGCCAGCAGTTACCACAGGCGGGGGGCAACTAATGAAAAACTGTTTTTT.

In this sample, this clonotype turned up a few times. The chain couples TRBV30 to TRBJ2-3; no clear D gene. This CDR3 comprises 16 residues. Germline V gene sequence: CDR1 GTSNPN, CDR2 SVGIG (reference sequence). Trimming pared 0 bases from V and 0 bases from J, leaving 13 bases between. CDR3 in DNA: TGTGCCTGGAGTGTACGTCCTAGATCTAGCACAGATACGCAGTATTTT. Protein product: CAWSVRPRSSTDTQYF.

This clonotype occurred many times. The chain uses TRBV14 and TRBJ1-6, with D uncertain. With 2 bases removed from V and 10 bases from J, the gap between germline ends came to 12 bases. The CDR3 is made up of 14 amino acids. CDR1 SGHDN and CDR2 FVKESK come from the germline V gene. DNA for the CDR3: TGTGCCAGCAGCCAATACACGAACGGCTCACCCCTCCACTTT. It is translated as CASSQYTNGSPLHF.

This chain connects TRBV20-1 to TRBJ1-2, with 8 bases that match TRBD1. CDR1 and CDR2 (germline): DFQATT, SNEGSKA (reference sequence). CDR3 length equals 13 residues. V lost 4 bases, J lost 4 bases, and 5 bases stayed unmatched. CDR3 region: CSANDRGTYGYTF. CDR3 DNA: TGCAGTGCTAATGACAGGGGCACCTATGGCTACACCTTC.

The chain links TRBV27 to TRBJ2-7, with TRBD2 as a possible D gene (5 bases). Germline assignment: CDR1 MNHEY and CDR2 SMNVEV (reference sequence). There are 15 residues in the CDR3. V dropped 6 bases and J dropped 2 bases, with 17 bases sitting between them. For the CDR3, the DNA is TGTGCCAGCAGACACCGAAGCGGACCGACCTACGAGCAGTACGTC. This gives the protein CASRHRSGPTYEQYV.

This rearrangement joins TRBV7-9 to TRBJ1-2; D might be TRBD1 (6 bases). Trimming removed 1 base from V and 4 bases from J, with 10 bases in between. Per germline, CDR1 SEHNR and CDR2 FQNEAQ (reference sequence). CDR3 size: 14 residues. In nucleotides, the CDR3 is TGTGCCAGCAGCTTAGAACAGGGAATCTATGGCTACACCTTC. Translated, it gives CASSLEQGIYGYTF.

This clonotype was recorded a few times. The chain recombines TRBV20-1 with TRBJ2-5, with unresolved D. This CDR3 has 15 residues. Trimming left V 0 bases short and J 2 bases short, with 13 bases between. Germline CDR1 reads DFQATT; CDR2 reads SNEGSKA (reference sequence). This CDR3 is CSARDQSTAQETQYF. CDR3 in DNA: TGCAGTGCTAGAGATCAAAGCACGGCGCAAGAGACCCAGTACTTC.

This clonotype was seen a handful of times. This chain links TRBV18 with TRBJ2-3, with 9 nucleotides matching TRBD1. In germline, CDR1 is KGHSH, CDR2 LQKENI. Germline trimming cut 3 bases from V and 4 bases from J; bases unmatched to any gene: 5. This CDR3 region has 15 residues. The CDR3 reads CASSPAGQGSDTQYF. CDR3 nucleotide sequence: TGTGCCAGCTCACCTGCGGGACAGGGATCAGATACGCAGTATTTT.

The V and J genes are TRBV27 and TRBJ1-1, with 10 bases aligning to TRBD1. Germline CDR1 is MNHEY and CDR2 is SMNVEV (reference sequence). CDR3 length equals 17 residues. The V and J ends lost 2 bases and 5 bases, in that order; junction bases with no gene match: 11. CDR3: CASSLLPGQGFGTEAFF. The CDR3 nucleotides read TGTGCCAGCAGTTTACTTCCGGGACAGGGGTTTGGGACTGAAGCTTTCTTT.

This clonotype was observed a few times. The chain links TRBV13 to TRBJ1-2; D call uncertain. Deletions cut 5 bases from V and 6 bases from J, with 10 bases between. The germline V gene has CDR1 PRHDT and CDR2 FYEKMQ (reference sequence). The CDR3 totals 12 residues. The CDR3: CASSPRGDGYTF. Written as DNA, the CDR3 is TGTGCCAGCAGCCCCCGCGGGGATGGCTACACCTTC.

The chain links TRBV12-3 or TRBV12-4 to TRBJ2-2; the D call may be TRBD1 or TRBD2 (5 bases each). The CDR3 runs to 13 residues. The germline V and J ends were trimmed by 8 bases and 9 bases, with 16 bases remaining between them. The CDR3 DNA is TGTGCCAGCGGCCGGGACCCCAGCCGGGAGCTGTTTTTT. Translated: CASGRDPSRELFF.

There are a few counts of this clonotype. V gene TRBV12-3 or TRBV12-4 combines with J gene TRBJ1-2; the D is unclear. This CDR3 has 12 amino acids. Between the trimmed V and J ends, which lost 6 bases and 7 bases, there was a span of 12 bases. CDR3 DNA: TGTGCCAGCAGCCCCCCTCGGGGTGGCTACACCTTC. It is translated as CASSPPRGGYTF.

This chain uses TRBV20-1 with TRBJ1-2, with unresolved D. CDR3 size: 12 residues. The germline V gene encodes CDR1 DFQATT and CDR2 SNEGSKA (reference sequence). With 6 bases removed from V and 3 bases from J, the gap between germline ends came to 11 bases. The DNA of the CDR3 is TGCAGTGCCCAGGTAGTGGACTATGGCTACACCTTC. This encodes CSAQVVDYGYTF.

The rearrangement uses TRBV7-9 and TRBJ2-2; D might be TRBD1 (5 bases). V lost 5 bases and J 1 base, leaving 14 bases between the germline ends. This CDR3 is built from 16 residues. Germline CDR1 reads SEHNR; CDR2 reads FQNEAQ (reference sequence). CDR3 amino acids: CASSPRGQGNTGELFF. CDR3 nucleotide sequence: TGTGCCAGCAGCCCCCGTGGGCAGGGGAACACCGGGGAGCTGTTTTTT.

This clonotype was observed a handful of times. This chain connects TRBV5-1 to TRBJ1-1, with D perhaps TRBD1 (6 bases). Looked up from germline, CDR1 is SGHRS and CDR2 is YFSETQ. Trimming pared 2 bases from V and 5 bases from J, leaving 16 bases between. The CDR3 has 15 residues. CDR3 in DNA: TGCGCCAGCAGCTTTGGGGGGCAGCCGAGAACTGAAGCTTTCTTT. Its protein is CASSFGGQPRTEAFF.

The table lists this clonotype with many counts. The CDR3, as DNA: TGTGCCAGCAGCTCGCCCTCGGACGCAGATACGCAGTATTTT. Protein sequence: CASSSPSDADTQYF. The V and J genes are TRBV7-3 and TRBJ2-3; D gene ambiguous. This CDR3 is 14 amino acids long. The germline V and J ends were trimmed by 4 bases and 4 bases, with 12 bases remaining between them. Germline V lookup: CDR1 SGHTA, CDR2 FQGTGA.

This clonotype was counted only a few times. V is TRBV6-2 or TRBV6-3 and J is TRBJ2-1; D is perhaps TRBD1 (5 bases). The V end was cut by 6 bases, the J end by 0 bases, with 15 bases between. CDR1 is MNHEY and CDR2 is SVGEGT in the germline V gene. The CDR3 loop spans 16 amino acids. The CDR3 DNA sequence: TGTGCCAGCAGGGATCACAGGTCCACCTCCTACAATGAGCAGTTCTTC. Amino acid sequence: CASRDHRSTSYNEQFF.

The chain links TRBV7-9 to TRBJ2-7; D is perhaps TRBD2 (8 bases). Trimming removed 4 bases from V and 7 bases from J, with 17 bases in between. There are 14 residues in the CDR3. The germline CDR1 and CDR2 sequences are SEHNR and FQNEAQ (reference sequence). The CDR3 sequence is CASSSREGAEEQYV. The CDR3 nucleotides are TGTGCCAGCAGCTCCCGGGAGGGGGCCGAGGAGCAGTACGTC.

In regard to this clonotype: A read error may account for a junction end that differs from germline. This sequence joins TRBV6-1 and TRBJ1-4, with no clear D. The CDR3 contains 15 residues. CDR1 is MNHNS and CDR2 is SASEGT in the germline V gene. CDR3 loop: CASIDTVLRTEKLSF. The CDR3 DNA sequence: TGTGCCAGCATCGATACAGTACTTCGGACGGAAAAACTGTCTTTT.

This clonotype appeared a few times. The rearrangement joins TRBV28 to TRBJ2-7; 7 bases match TRBD1. J lost 8 bases, V lost 4 bases, and 5 bases had no gene match. The CDR3 is made up of 12 amino acids. CDR1 MDHEN and CDR2 SYDVKM come from the germline V gene. Here the CDR3 reads CASSSRQGKQYV. The CDR3 DNA follows: TGTGCCAGCAGTTCAAGACAGGGCAAGCAGTACGTC.